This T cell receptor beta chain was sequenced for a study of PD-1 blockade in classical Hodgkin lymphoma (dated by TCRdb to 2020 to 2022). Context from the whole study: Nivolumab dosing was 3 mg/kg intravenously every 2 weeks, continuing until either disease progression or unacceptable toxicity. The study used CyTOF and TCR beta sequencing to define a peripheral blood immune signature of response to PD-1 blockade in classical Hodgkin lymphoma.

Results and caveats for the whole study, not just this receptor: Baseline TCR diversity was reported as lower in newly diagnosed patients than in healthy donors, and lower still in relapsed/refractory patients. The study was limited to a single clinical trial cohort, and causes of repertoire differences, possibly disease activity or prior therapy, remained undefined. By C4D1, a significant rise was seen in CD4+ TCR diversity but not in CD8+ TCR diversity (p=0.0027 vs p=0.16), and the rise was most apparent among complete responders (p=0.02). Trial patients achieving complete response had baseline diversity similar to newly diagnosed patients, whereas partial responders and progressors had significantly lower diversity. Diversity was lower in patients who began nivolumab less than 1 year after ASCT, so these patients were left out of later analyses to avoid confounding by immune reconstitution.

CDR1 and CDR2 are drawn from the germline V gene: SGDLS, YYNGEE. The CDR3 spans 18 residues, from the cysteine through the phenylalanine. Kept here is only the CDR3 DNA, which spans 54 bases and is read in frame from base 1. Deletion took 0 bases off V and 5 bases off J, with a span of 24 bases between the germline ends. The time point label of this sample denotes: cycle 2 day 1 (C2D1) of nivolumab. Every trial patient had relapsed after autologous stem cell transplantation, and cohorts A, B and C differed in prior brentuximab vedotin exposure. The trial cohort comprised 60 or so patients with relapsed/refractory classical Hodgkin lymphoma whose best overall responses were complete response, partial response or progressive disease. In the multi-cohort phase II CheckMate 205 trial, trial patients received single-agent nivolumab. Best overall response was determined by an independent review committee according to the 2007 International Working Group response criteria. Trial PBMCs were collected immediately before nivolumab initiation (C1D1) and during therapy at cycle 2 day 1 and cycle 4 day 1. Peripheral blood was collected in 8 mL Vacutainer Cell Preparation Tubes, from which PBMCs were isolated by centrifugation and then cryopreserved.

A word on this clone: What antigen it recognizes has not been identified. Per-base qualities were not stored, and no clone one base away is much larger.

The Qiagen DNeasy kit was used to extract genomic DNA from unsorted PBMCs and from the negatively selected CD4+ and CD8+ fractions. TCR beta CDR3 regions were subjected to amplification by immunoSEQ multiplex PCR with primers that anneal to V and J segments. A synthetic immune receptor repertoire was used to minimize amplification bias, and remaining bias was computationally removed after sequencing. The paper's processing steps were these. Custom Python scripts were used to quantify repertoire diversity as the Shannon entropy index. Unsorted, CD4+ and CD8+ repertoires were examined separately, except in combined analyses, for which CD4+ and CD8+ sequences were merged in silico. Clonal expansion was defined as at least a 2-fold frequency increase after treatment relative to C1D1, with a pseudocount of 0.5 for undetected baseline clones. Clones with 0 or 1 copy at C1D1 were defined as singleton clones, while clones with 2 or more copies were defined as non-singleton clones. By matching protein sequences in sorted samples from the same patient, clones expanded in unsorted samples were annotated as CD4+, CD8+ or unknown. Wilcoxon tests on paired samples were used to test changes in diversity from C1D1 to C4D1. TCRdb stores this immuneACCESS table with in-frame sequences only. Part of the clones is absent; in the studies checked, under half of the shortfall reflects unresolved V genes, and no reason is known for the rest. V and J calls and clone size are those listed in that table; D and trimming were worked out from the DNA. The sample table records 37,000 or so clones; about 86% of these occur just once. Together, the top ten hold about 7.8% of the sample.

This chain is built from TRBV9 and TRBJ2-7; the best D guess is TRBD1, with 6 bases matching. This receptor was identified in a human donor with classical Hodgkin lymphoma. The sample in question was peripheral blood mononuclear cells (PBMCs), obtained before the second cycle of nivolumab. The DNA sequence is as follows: TGTGCCAGCAGCGTAGCTATCGAAATGGGGACACCGGCAGACGAGCAGTACTTC. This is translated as CASSVAIEMGTPADEQYF.